The source of this T cell receptor beta chain is a study of T cell responses to AZD1222 COVID-19 vaccine. The V gene lost 4 bases and the J gene lost 5 bases, with 18 bases spanning the gap. The CDR3 length is 15 residues. Germline V gives CDR1 SGHRS, CDR2 YFSETQ. Data came from immunoSEQ multiplex PCR; TCRdb stores just in-frame clones and leaves some out. The sample consists of 100,000 to 150,000 clones, around 85% of them appearing once. This TCR came from an adult in good health. The V gene is TRBV5-1, the J gene TRBJ1-2; tentatively, D is TRBD1 (5 bases). The specimen comprised peripheral blood, sampled on day 0 of AZD1222 vaccination. The CDR3 sequence: CASSPLRQGIYGYTF. The CDR3 DNA sequence: TGCGCCAGCAGCCCGCTACGGCAGGGCATTTATGGCTACACCTTC. Together with reference TRBV5-1 and TRBJ1-2, the CDR3 gives the full variable domain: KAGVTQTPRYLIKTRGQQVTLSCSPISGHRSVSWYQQTPGQGLQFLFEYFSETQRNKGNFPGRFSGRQFSNSRSEMNVSTLELGDSALYLCASSPLRQGIYGYTFGSGTRLTVV.